This TCR beta chain appears in the sequencing data of a study of metastatic and nonmetastatic thyroid tumors. This clone was seen repeatedly, ten times or more. Each patient came to thyroid surgery without any prior treatment (of any kind). CDR1 SGHRS and CDR2 YFSETQ come from the germline V gene. Trimming removed 4 bases from V and 3 bases from J; junction bases left unmatched: 7. This CDR3 contains 16 residues. TCRdb reanalyzed the PCR reads via MiXCR. The sample includes under 100,000 clones, 8% to 9.5% of them seen just once. Sequencing input: blood. The clonotype originates from a female donor with papillary thyroid cancer or a benign thyroid nodule (not recorded which). Some clones in this sample may be carry-over from other donors' samples. V gene TRBV5-1 combines with J gene TRBJ1-1; 12 nucleotides match TRBD1. The CDR3 sequence is CASSRGQGAGDTEAFF. The CDR3 nucleotides are TGCGCCAGCAGCAGGGGACAGGGGGCAGGCGACACTGAAGCTTTCTTT.